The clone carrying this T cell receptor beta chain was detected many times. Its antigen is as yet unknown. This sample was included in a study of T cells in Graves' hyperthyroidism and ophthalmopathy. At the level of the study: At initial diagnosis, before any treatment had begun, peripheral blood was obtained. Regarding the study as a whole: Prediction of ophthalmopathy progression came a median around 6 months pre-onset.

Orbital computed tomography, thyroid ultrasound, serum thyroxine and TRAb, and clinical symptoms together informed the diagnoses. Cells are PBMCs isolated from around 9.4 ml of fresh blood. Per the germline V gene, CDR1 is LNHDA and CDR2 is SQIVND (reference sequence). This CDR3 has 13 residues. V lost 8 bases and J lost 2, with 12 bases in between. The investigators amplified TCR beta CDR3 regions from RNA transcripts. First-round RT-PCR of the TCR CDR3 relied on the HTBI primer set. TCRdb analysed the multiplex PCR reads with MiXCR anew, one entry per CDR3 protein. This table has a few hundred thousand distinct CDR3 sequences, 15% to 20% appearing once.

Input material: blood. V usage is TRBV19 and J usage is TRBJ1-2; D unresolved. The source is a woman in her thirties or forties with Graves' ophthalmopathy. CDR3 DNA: TGTGCCAGTTCAAACGACGGCAACTATGGCTACACCTTC. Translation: CASSNDGNYGYTF.